These 29 T cell receptor beta chains originate from one sample sequenced in a study of blood T cell repertoires in COVID-19. Sequenced by immunoSEQ multiplex PCR; TCRdb stores in-frame clones only, minus some. The sample has 200,000 to 250,000 clones, approximately 79% seen once. Sequencing input: peripheral blood. All receptors come from a woman aged 40-49 years with active or convalescent COVID-19.

This clone was detected only a few times. The CDR3 bases are TGTGCCAGCAGCTTAAGACAGGGGAGCACCGGGGAGCTGTTTTTT. This sequence encodes CASSLRQGSTGELFF. The rearrangement links TRBV9 to TRBJ2-2, with TRBD1 matching over 8 bases. The ends lost 4 bases at V and 4 bases at J; junction bases unmatched: 6. Germline V gene data show CDR1 as SGDLS and CDR2 as YYNGEE. This CDR3 is 15 amino acids long.

V is TRBV28 and J is TRBJ2-1; 8 positions agree with TRBD2. In germline, CDR1 is MDHEN, CDR2 SYDVKM. CDR3 length: 15 amino acids. V lost 6 bases and J lost 7; bases outside the gene matches: 11. CDR3 DNA: TGTGCCAGCAGAAAACGGGGGGGCCGACGGAATGAGCAGTTCTTC. Translating gives CASRKRGGRRNEQFF. The full variable domain, in which reference TRBV28 and TRBJ2-1 provide the parts outside the CDR3, is DVKVTQSSRYLVKRTGEKVFLECVQDMDHENMFWYRQDPGLGLRLIYFSYDVKMKEKGDIPEGYSVSREKKERFSLILESASTNQTSMYLCASRKRGGRRNEQFFGPGTRLTVL.

This clone was observed a single time. This chain uses TRBV7-6 with TRBJ2-5; 10 bases align to TRBD1. In germline, CDR1 is SGHVS, CDR2 FNYEAQ. This CDR3 comprises 18 residues. With V trimmed by 5 bases and J by 4 bases, 16 bases remained unmatched. The chain's CDR3 is CASSTLDVWDRGGETQYF. The CDR3 DNA reads TGTGCCAGCAGCACCCTAGACGTCTGGGACAGGGGAGGAGAGACCCAGTACTTC.

The chain links TRBV5-1 to TRBJ1-3, with unresolved D. The CDR3 is made up of 15 amino acids. V was clipped by 5 bases and J by 0 bases, with 12 bases between them. CDR1 SGHRS and CDR2 YFSETQ come from the germline V gene. The CDR3 nucleotides are TGCGCCAGCAGTCCTACCGGGGTCTCTGGAAACACCATATATTTT. Protein sequence: CASSPTGVSGNTIYF. The entire variable domain, with the rest obtained from reference TRBV5-1 and TRBJ1-3, is as follows: KAGVTQTPRYLIKTRGQQVTLSCSPISGHRSVSWYQQTPGQGLQFLFEYFSETQRNKGNFPGRFSGRQFSNSRSEMNVSTLELGDSALYLCASSPTGVSGNTIYFGEGSWLTVV.

The rearrangement links TRBV28 to TRBJ1-1; TRBD1 matches 9 bases. This CDR3 spans 17 amino acids. CDR1 and CDR2 from the germline V gene are MDHEN and SYDVKM. Trimming cost V 6 bases and J 2 bases; bases outside gene matches: 13. CDR3 nucleotides: TGTGCCAGCAGGCAGGGGGGACAGGGTGTTTTCAACACTGAAGCTTTCTTT. Translating it yields CASRQGGQGVFNTEAFF.

The rearrangement links TRBV6-1 to TRBJ2-3; 14 bases are shared with TRBD2. After removal of 0 bases from V and 5 bases from J, the junction contained 7 bases not matched to a gene. This CDR3 is 18 amino acids long. Germline CDR1 and CDR2: MNHNS and SASEGT. Here the CDR3 reads CASSEARLAGGPGDTQYF. DNA for the CDR3: TGTGCCAGCAGTGAAGCGAGACTAGCGGGGGGGCCGGGAGATACGCAGTATTTT.

This clone has only a few counts. The rearrangement joins TRBV28 to TRBJ2-7, with 9 bases matching TRBD1. Germline V gene sequence: CDR1 MDHEN, CDR2 SYDVKM. The CDR3 totals 15 residues. V shed 7 bases and J 6 bases; nucleotides not matched to a gene: 13. The CDR3 coding sequence is TGTGCCAGCAACCTAGGTGAACAGGGGGCTAGCGAGCAGTACTTC. Its protein product is CASNLGEQGASEQYF.

The rearrangement links TRBV28 to TRBJ2-7, with 7 bases fitting TRBD1. CDR1 MDHEN and CDR2 SYDVKM come from the germline V gene. The CDR3 covers 15 residues. V gave up 5 bases and J gave up 0 bases; unmatched junction bases: 7. CDR3 coding DNA: TGTGCCAGCAGTCCTATACAGGGGACCTCCTACGAGCAGTACGTC. Translation: CASSPIQGTSYEQYV.

The chain employs TRBV11-1 and TRBJ1-1, with 8 bases identical to TRBD1. This CDR3 has 15 amino acids. The V gene's germline CDR1 is SGHAT and CDR2 FQDESV (reference sequence). J gave up 0 bases and V 5 bases, and 5 bases lay outside the gene matches. CDR3 nucleotide sequence: TGTGCCAGCAGCCTATCGGGACAGGTGAACACTGAAGCTTTCTTT. Amino acid sequence: CASSLSGQVNTEAFF.

V and J are TRBV6-4 and TRBJ1-5; D may be TRBD1 (5 bases). Deletions cut 3 bases from V and 3 bases from J, with 6 bases between. Germline assignment: CDR1 MRHNA and CDR2 SNTAGT. The CDR3 runs to 13 residues. CDR3 nucleotides: TGTGCCAGCAGTGAGACAGCCAATCAGCCCCAGCATTTT. Protein product: CASSETANQPQHF.

This chain connects TRBV6-6 to TRBJ1-4, with 10 bases lining up with TRBD1. Trimming at V came to 6 bases and at J to 6 bases, leaving 4 bases not matched to a gene. Germline V gene data show CDR1 as MNHNY and CDR2 as SVGAGI (reference sequence). The CDR3 contains 14 residues. In nucleotides, the CDR3 is TGTGCCAGCAGGTCCGGGACAGGGGATGAAAAACTGTTTTTT. Amino acids: CASRSGTGDEKLFF.

J is TRBJ2-7 and V is TRBV6-1; 7 bases line up with TRBD1. The CDR3 contains 13 residues. Germline V gives CDR1 MNHNS, CDR2 SASEGT. V was clipped by 2 bases and J by 4 bases; unmatched bases: 2. The CDR3 is CASSERDRYEQYF. CDR3 nucleotide sequence: TGTGCCAGCAGTGAACGGGACAGATACGAGCAGTACTTC.

This sequence joins TRBV25-1 and TRBJ2-2; 9 bases match TRBD1. V lost 3 bases to trimming and J lost 2 bases; unmatched junction nucleotides: 7. This CDR3 contains 17 residues. Per the germline V gene, CDR1 is MGHDK and CDR2 is SYGVNS. The DNA of the CDR3 is TGTGCCAGCAGTGAGAGAACAGGGGGCCTTAACACCGGGGAGCTGTTTTTT. Residues: CASSERTGGLNTGELFF.

This clone showed up just a few times. V and J are TRBV4-1 and TRBJ1-5; D might be TRBD1 (6 bases). Germline assignment: CDR1 MGHRA and CDR2 YSYEKL. This CDR3 region has 16 residues. The V and J ends lost 0 bases and 7 bases respectively, with 16 bases between them. The DNA of the CDR3 is TGCGCCAGCAGCCAAGAAGACCGGACAGCGGGGCAGCCCCAGCATTTT. Amino acids: CASSQEDRTAGQPQHF.

The chain is built from TRBV27 and TRBJ2-1, with 9 bases identical to TRBD2. This CDR3 contains 16 residues. Germline CDR1 reads MNHEY; CDR2 reads SMNVEV (reference sequence). V was pared by 1 base and J by 4 bases, with 5 bases of the junction left unmatched. CDR3 sequence (DNA): TGTGCCAGCAGTTTATGGGGCGGGGGGGCTTACAATGAGCAGTTCTTC. Its translation is CASSLWGGGAYNEQFF.

This clone appeared a single time. Other DNA sequences of this sample code for an identical CDR3. V and J are TRBV18 and TRBJ1-1; 8 nucleotides line up with TRBD1. The ends lost 2 bases at V and 2 bases at J; junction bases unmatched: 1. Germline CDR1 and CDR2: KGHSH and LQKENI. The CDR3 has 14 residues. The CDR3 DNA follows: TGTGCCAGCTCACCAGGACAGGGCAACACTGAAGCTTTCTTT. This translates into CASSPGQGNTEAFF.

The genes are TRBV12-5 and TRBJ2-3; 10 nucleotides match TRBD2. The CDR3 length is 18 residues. Germline lookup yields CDR1 LGHNT and CDR2 FRNRAP. V trimming: 0 bases; J trimming: 1 base; junction bases outside the gene matches: 7. The CDR3 is CASGLVGALAGGTDTQYF. The CDR3 nucleotides read TGTGCTAGTGGTTTGGTTGGGGCGCTAGCGGGGGGCACAGATACGCAGTATTTT.

This chain links TRBV7-9 with TRBJ2-7; 12 positions agree with TRBD1. Germline V CDR1 and CDR2: SEHNR, FQNEAQ (reference sequence). V trimming: 3 bases; J trimming: 6 bases; junction bases outside the gene matches: 6. This CDR3 is built from 15 residues. The CDR3 nucleotides are TGTGCCAGCAGCTTTGGGACAGGGGGCCTCCGCGAGCAGTACTTC. Translating it yields CASSFGTGGLREQYF. The whole variable domain, filled in from reference TRBV7-9 and TRBJ2-7, reads DTGVSQNPRHKITKRGQNVTFRCDPISEHNRLYWYRQTLGQGPEFLTYFQNEAQLEKSRLLSDRFSAERPKGSFSTLEIQRTEQGDSAMYLCASSFGTGGLREQYFGPGTRLTVT.

The rearrangement joins TRBV6-6 to TRBJ1-4, with 7 bases matching TRBD1. J was trimmed by 4 bases and V by 5 bases; bases with no gene match: 4. Germline CDR1 is MNHNY and CDR2 is SVGAGI (reference sequence). The CDR3 loop spans 14 amino acids. CDR3 region: CASSPGTVNEKLFF. In nucleotides, the CDR3 is TGTGCCAGCAGTCCCGGGACAGTTAATGAAAAACTGTTTTTT.

This rearrangement joins TRBV4-2 to TRBJ1-1; the D gene is possibly TRBD1 (6 bases). Germline assignment: CDR1 LGHNA and CDR2 YNFKEQ. V was pared by 0 bases and J by 1 base, with 12 bases between. This CDR3 contains 16 residues. CDR3 nucleotide sequence: TGTGCCAGCAGCCAAGATTTTGGGACACAGAACACTGAAGCTTTCTTT. As protein: CASSQDFGTQNTEAFF.

The V and J genes are TRBV7-2 and TRBJ2-1, with TRBD2 matching over 7 bases. This CDR3 is built from 15 residues. The V segment lost 5 bases and the J segment 0 bases; nucleotides outside the gene matches: 4. CDR1 is SGHTA, CDR2 FQGNSA, per germline. The CDR3 sequence: CASSNLAASYNEQFF. CDR3 in DNA: TGTGCCAGCAGCAATCTAGCGGCCTCCTACAATGAGCAGTTCTTC.

The V and J genes are TRBV19 and TRBJ1-1, with 8 bases fitting TRBD1. Germline CDR1 is LNHDA and CDR2 is SQIVND (reference sequence). The CDR3 loop spans 13 amino acids. The V segment lost 4 bases and the J segment 7 bases; nucleotides outside the gene matches: 5. The CDR3 here is CASSRTGGNEAFF. DNA for the CDR3: TGTGCCAGTAGTAGAACAGGGGGGAATGAAGCTTTCTTT.

This chain uses TRBV28 with TRBJ2-7; 8 bases line up with TRBD1. The length of the CDR3 is 17 residues. The V gene end was trimmed by 1 base and the J gene end by 5 bases; junction bases not matched to a gene: 13. CDR1 MDHEN and CDR2 SYDVKM come from the germline V gene. In DNA, the CDR3 is TGTGCCAGCAGTTTATTAGGAGGGGGGCAGGGGGCCAACGAGCAGTACTTC. Translated: CASSLLGGGQGANEQYF.

The chain links TRBV18 to TRBJ1-2; D ambiguous. V lost 3 bases and J 1 base, leaving 15 bases between the germline ends. This CDR3 is 16 amino acids long. CDR1 is KGHSH and CDR2 is LQKENI in the germline V gene. The CDR3 is CASSPLSNGLNYGYTF. CDR3 coding DNA: TGTGCCAGCTCACCCCTATCGAACGGACTTAACTATGGCTACACCTTC.

V and J are TRBV6-5 and TRBJ1-2; possible D gene TRBD1, 5 bases. Germline lookup yields CDR1 MNHEY and CDR2 SVGAGI. The length of the CDR3 is 14 residues. Trimming stripped 7 bases from V and 3 bases from J, with 15 bases between. CDR3 in amino acids: CASKKGRDYYGYTF. CDR3 coding DNA: TGTGCCAGCAAAAAGGGAAGGGACTACTATGGCTACACCTTC.

The CDR3 here is CASSWGQGNSPLHF. CDR3 in DNA: TGTGCCAGCAGCTGGGGACAGGGGAATTCACCCCTCCACTTT. V and J are TRBV7-3 and TRBJ1-6, with TRBD1 matching over 10 bases. The CDR3 covers 14 residues. In germline, CDR1 is SGHTA, CDR2 FQGTGA. The junction had 1 base not matched to a gene; V was cut back by 4 bases and J by 7 bases.

The chain recombines TRBV6-2 or TRBV6-3 with TRBJ1-1, with a tentative D call TRBD1 (6 bases). V lost 2 bases and J 0 bases, leaving 28 bases between the germline ends. This CDR3 is 21 amino acids long. From germline, CDR1 is MNHEY and CDR2 SVGEGT. In DNA, the CDR3 is TGTGCCAGCAGTTACGGGTTAAGGACAGCGAAGCACTTTCCGGTGAACACTGAAGCTTTCTTT. It encodes CASSYGLRTAKHFPVNTEAFF.

The chain recombines TRBV7-3 with TRBJ2-2, with 7 bases aligning to TRBD2. V dropped 6 bases and J dropped 0; count of bases not matched to a gene: 1. CDR3 size: 14 residues. The V gene's germline CDR1 is SGHTA and CDR2 FQGTGA. The CDR3: CASRTSANTGELFF. The CDR3 nucleotides are TGTGCCAGCAGAACTAGCGCGAACACCGGGGAGCTGTTTTTT.

This chain links TRBV9 with TRBJ2-7, with D maybe TRBD2 (6 bases). This CDR3 has 15 residues. Deletions cut 0 bases from V and 4 bases from J, with 14 bases between. CDR1 is SGDLS, CDR2 YYNGEE, per germline. The CDR3: CASSVAGGYGYEQYF. For the CDR3, the DNA is TGTGCCAGCAGCGTAGCTGGAGGGTACGGGTACGAGCAGTACTTC.